This T cell receptor (beta chain) was sequenced for a study of T-cell memory formation after mild COVID-19. Study information: Across donors, TCR clusters were largely donor specific.

The CDR3 has 14 amino acids. Germline trimming cut 11 bases from V and 3 bases from J; bases unmatched to any gene: 9. The germline CDR1 and CDR2 sequences are ENHRY and SYGVKD. As to this clonotype: Its antigen is not known.

General study points: Mainly in CM and EM were contracting CD4+ clones; CD8+ were in EMRA. Within pre-infection memory, some responding clones were found, suggesting cross-reactive memory joined.

TCRdb processed the 5' RACE reads anew with MiXCR; each CDR3 protein has one entry. This table holds about 560,000 distinct CDR3 sequences, roughly 22% found once. The sample taken for sequencing was PBMCs or a T cell subset sorted from them (not recorded which). The receptor was derived from an adult woman who had mild COVID-19 (a few samples of this study predate the infection). Cell type and time point are not known. J is TRBJ2-1 and V is TRBV10-3; 8 nucleotides agree with TRBD2. CDR3 bases: TGTGCCTCCATAGCGGGGATGTACTACAATGAGCAGTTCTTC. Translating gives CASIAGMYYNEQFF.